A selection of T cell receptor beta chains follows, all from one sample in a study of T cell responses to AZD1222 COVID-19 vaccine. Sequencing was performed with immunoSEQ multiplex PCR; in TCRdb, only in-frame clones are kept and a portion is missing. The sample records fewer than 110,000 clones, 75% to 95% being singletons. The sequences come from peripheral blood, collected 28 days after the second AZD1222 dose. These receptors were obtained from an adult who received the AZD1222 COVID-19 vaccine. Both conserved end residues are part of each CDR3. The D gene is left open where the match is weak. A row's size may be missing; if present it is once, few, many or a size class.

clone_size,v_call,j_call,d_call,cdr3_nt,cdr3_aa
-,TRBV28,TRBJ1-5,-,TGTGCCAGCGGGGGAGGGAATCAGCCCCAGCATTTT,CASGGGNQPQHF
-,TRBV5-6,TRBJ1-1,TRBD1,TGTGCCAGCAGCCACTACCGGACAGGAACGAACACTGAAGCTTTCTTT,CASSHYRTGTNTEAFF
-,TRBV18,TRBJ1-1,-,TGTGCCAGCTCGCTGGTGAACACTGAAGCTTTCTTT,CASSLVNTEAFF
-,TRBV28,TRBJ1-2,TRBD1,TGTGCCAGCAGTTCGAACAGGGGTATCTATGGCTACACCTTC,CASSSNRGIYGYTF
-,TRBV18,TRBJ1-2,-,TGTGCCAGCTCACCCCCTTCGGCAGGGCCTAACTATGGCTACACCTTC,CASSPPSAGPNYGYTF
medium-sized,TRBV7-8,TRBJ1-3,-,TGTGCCAGCAGCACCCGGGGCCCCGACTCTGGAAACACCATATATTTT,CASSTRGPDSGNTIYF
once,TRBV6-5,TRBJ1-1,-,TGTGCCAGCAGGGGCATGCCCACTGAAGCTTTCTTT,CASRGMPTEAFF
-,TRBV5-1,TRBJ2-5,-,TGCGCCAGCAGCTTGTCAGGGGCGAGAGAGACCCAGTACTTC,CASSLSGARETQYF
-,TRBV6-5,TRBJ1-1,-,TGTGCCAGCAGTTACTCTGAGAACACTGAAGCTTTCTTT,CASSYSENTEAFF
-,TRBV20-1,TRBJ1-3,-,TGCAGTGCTAGTTTGGGAAACACCATATATTTT,CSASLGNTIYF
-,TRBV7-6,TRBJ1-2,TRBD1,TGTGCCAGCAGCTTAGTACAGGGGGGAGATGGCTACACCTTC,CASSLVQGGDGYTF
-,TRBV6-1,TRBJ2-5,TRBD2,TGTGCCAGCAGTGAAGCTGGCGGGGGTAGGGAGACCCAGTACTTC,CASSEAGGGRETQYF
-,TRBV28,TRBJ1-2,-,TGTGCCAGCAGTGCCCATTCCGACCGGGCCTCTCATGGCTACACCTTC,CASSAHSDRASHGYTF
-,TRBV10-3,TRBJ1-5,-,TGTGCCATCAGTGAGTCCCCTCGCGTTGACAGTAGCAATCAGCCCCAGCATTTT,CAISESPRVDSSNQPQHF
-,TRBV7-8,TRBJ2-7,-,TGTGCCAGCAGCCCAGGGGCAGTCTCTTCCTACGAGCAGTACTTC,CASSPGAVSSYEQYF
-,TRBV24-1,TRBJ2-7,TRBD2,TGTGCCACCAGTCCCTCAAACCCCCGTCGACTAGCGGGGGGCCGCTACGAGCAGTACTTC,CATSPSNPRRLAGGRYEQYF
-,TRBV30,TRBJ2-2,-,TGTGCCCGACAACTTAAGTCGGGGGCAGCCGGGGAGCTGTTTTTT,CARQLKSGAAGELFF
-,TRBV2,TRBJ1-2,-,TGTGCCAGCAGTTTGGACAGTCACTATGGCTACACCTTC,CASSLDSHYGYTF
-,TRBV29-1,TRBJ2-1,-,TGCAGCGTCCACAGCAAGTTCTTC,CSVHSKFF
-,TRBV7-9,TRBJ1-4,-,TGTGCCAGCAGCTCCCGTGAAAAACTGTTTTTT,CASSSREKLFF
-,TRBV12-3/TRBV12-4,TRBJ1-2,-,TGTGCCAGCAGTCAGACAGCCTATGGCTACACCTTC,CASSQTAYGYTF
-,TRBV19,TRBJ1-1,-,TGTGCCAGTAGAATTCCGGGGGCCAAGAACACTGAAGCTTTCTTT,CASRIPGAKNTEAFF
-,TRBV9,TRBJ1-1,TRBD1,TGTGCCAGCAGCCCACGACAGGGCCGAGCTGAAGCTTTCTTT,CASSPRQGRAEAFF
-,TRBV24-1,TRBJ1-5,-,TGTGCCACCAGTGACCTGACCTGGGATCAGCCCCAGCATTTT,CATSDLTWDQPQHF
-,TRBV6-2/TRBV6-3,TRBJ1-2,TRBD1,TGTGCCAGCAGTTACTCCCAGGGGGCGATTGGCTACACCTTC,CASSYSQGAIGYTF
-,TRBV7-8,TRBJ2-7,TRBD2,TGTGCCAGCAGCTTAGAAGGTTGGGCTAGCGGGAGCTACGAGCAGTACTTC,CASSLEGWASGSYEQYF
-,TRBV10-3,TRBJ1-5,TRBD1,TGTGCCATCAGTGAAGAGACAGGGGGATATGGTCAGCCCCAGCATTTT,CAISEETGGYGQPQHF
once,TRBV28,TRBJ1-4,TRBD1,TGTGCCAGCAGTTCCCCTCCCTTGGACAGGTTTAATGAAAAACTGTTTTTT,CASSSPPLDRFNEKLFF
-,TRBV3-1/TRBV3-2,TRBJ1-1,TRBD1,TGTGCCAGCAGCGGGGGGACAGGGGCGAACACTGAAGCTTTCTTT,CASSGGTGANTEAFF
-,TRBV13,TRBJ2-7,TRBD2,TGTGCCAGCAGCCCTAGCGGGAGCTACACCTACGAGCAGTACTTC,CASSPSGSYTYEQYF
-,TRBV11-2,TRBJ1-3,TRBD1,TGTGCCAGCAGCCCCCAGGGGGCTCGCTCTGGAAACACCATATATTTT,CASSPQGARSGNTIYF
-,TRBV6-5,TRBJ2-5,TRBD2,TGTGCCAGCAGTTATCTAGCGGGAGGGCCGGAGACCCAGTACTTC,CASSYLAGGPETQYF
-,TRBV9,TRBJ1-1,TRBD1,TGTGCCAGCAGCCCGCAGACAGGGGGCCGGGGCACTGAAGCTTTCTTT,CASSPQTGGRGTEAFF
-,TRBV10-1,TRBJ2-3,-,TGCGCCAGCAAGGGTGCAGGGGCCACAGATACGCAGTATTTT,CASKGAGATDTQYF
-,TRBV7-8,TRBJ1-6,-,TGTGCCAGCAGCTCAGACATGCGTAATTCACCCCTCCACTTT,CASSSDMRNSPLHF
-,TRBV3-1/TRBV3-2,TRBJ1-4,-,TGTGCCAGCAGCCAAGAGGGACACGGCGCGACTAATGAAAAACTGTTTTTT,CASSQEGHGATNEKLFF
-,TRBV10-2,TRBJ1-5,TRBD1,TGCGCCATCTCCCCAGGGACAGGGGCAAATCAGCCCCAGCATTTT,CAISPGTGANQPQHF
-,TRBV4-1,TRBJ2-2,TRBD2,TGCGCCACCAGCCCCCCGGGAGGGCGGCTCACCGGGGAGCTGTTTTTT,CATSPPGGRLTGELFF
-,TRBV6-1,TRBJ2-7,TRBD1,TGTGCCAGCAGTGTGTCGGGACAGGGAGCCCTGGAGAGCCACGAGCAGTACTTC,CASSVSGQGALESHEQYF
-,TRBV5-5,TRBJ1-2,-,TGTGCCAGCAGCACCAGGGACCCTCATGACTATGGCTACACCTTC,CASSTRDPHDYGYTF
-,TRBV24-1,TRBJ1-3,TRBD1,TGTGCCACCAGTGATTCGGGACAGGGAAACACCATATATTTT,CATSDSGQGNTIYF
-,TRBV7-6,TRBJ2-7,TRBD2,TGTGCCAGCAGCTCGGCCTTGGGGGGGGGCTACGAGCAGTACTTC,CASSSALGGGYEQYF
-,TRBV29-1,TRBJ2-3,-,TGCAGCGGCGGACATGAGGCAGATACGCAGTATTTT,CSGGHEADTQYF
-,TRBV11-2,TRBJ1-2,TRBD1,TGTGCCAGCAGCTTAGAAGGGGGCGCGTGGAATGGCTACACCTTC,CASSLEGGAWNGYTF
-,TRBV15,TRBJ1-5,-,TGTGCCACCAGCGTGGGTAATCAGCCCCAGCATTTT,CATSVGNQPQHF
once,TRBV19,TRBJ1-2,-,TGTGCCAGTAGTATCCGACAGGCCGGGGCCTATGGCTACACCTTC,CASSIRQAGAYGYTF
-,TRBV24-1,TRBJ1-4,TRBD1,TGTGCCACCAGTGAGGGGGGGACAGGGGCCGAAAAACTGTTTTTT,CATSEGGTGAEKLFF
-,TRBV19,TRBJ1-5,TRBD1,TGTGCCAGTAGCCAAAAGGGGACAGGGGAGGCCCGGGCCCAGCATTTT,CASSQKGTGEARAQHF
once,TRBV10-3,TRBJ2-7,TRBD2,TGTGCCAGCAAACTAGCGAAAGATTCCTACGAGCAGTACTTC,CASKLAKDSYEQYF
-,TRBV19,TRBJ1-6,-,TGTGCCAGTAGTATATACAGCAGCTCCTATAATTCACCCCTCCACTTT,CASSIYSSSYNSPLHF